The 10 T cell receptor beta chains reported below all come from one sample, sequenced in a study of memory CD4+ T cells and cytomegalovirus serostatus. Single viable CD3+CD4+CD8-CD45RO+ cells were sorted as the memory CD4+ T cells. Sequencing was performed with immunoSEQ multiplex PCR; in TCRdb, only in-frame clones are kept and a portion is missing. The sample contains under 55,000 clones, about 80% of which appear only once. Source material: memory CD4+ T cells from blood. The receptors here all came from an adult in good health and CMV-seropositive.

The V and J genes are TRBV11-2 and TRBJ1-4; no reliable D call. The CDR3 contains 15 residues. V was cut by 5 bases and J by 0 bases, with 10 bases left in between. Germline loops: CDR1 SGHAT, CDR2 FQNNGV. In DNA form, the CDR3 reads TGTGCCAGCAGCAGAGTCACTGCAACTAATGAAAAACTGTTTTTT. This encodes CASSRVTATNEKLFF.

About this clone itself: Other DNA sequences in this sample translate to the same CDR3. CDR3 amino acids: CASSELPNTEAFF. The CDR3 region has the DNA TGTGCCAGCAGTGAGCTCCCGAACACTGAAGCTTTCTTT. The V gene is TRBV2, the J gene TRBJ1-1; no reliable D call. From germline, CDR1 is SNHLY and CDR2 FYNNEI. V lost 3 bases and J 1 base, leaving 6 bases between the germline ends. The length of the CDR3 is 13 residues.

The chain has TRBV7-3 and TRBJ2-3, with D perhaps being TRBD1 or TRBD2 (5 bases each). The CDR3 has 14 amino acids. CDR1 is SGHTA and CDR2 is FQGTGA in the germline V gene. With 5 bases removed from V and 6 bases from J, the gap between germline ends came to 15 bases. This chain's CDR3 is CASSTGTGSDTQYF. CDR3 nucleotide sequence: TGTGCCAGCAGCACCGGGACCGGTTCCGATACGCAGTATTTT.

This chain connects TRBV14 to TRBJ2-4; the D gene is possibly TRBD2 (7 bases). V lost 3 bases to trimming and J lost 0 bases, with 9 bases between them. CDR3 length: 15 residues. Germline V CDR1 and CDR2: SGHDN, FVKESK. The CDR3 sequence: CASSQGGAAKNIQYF. In DNA form, the CDR3 reads TGTGCCAGCAGCCAGGGGGGGGCAGCCAAAAACATTCAGTACTTC.

The rearrangement links TRBV4-2 to TRBJ2-3; 10 positions match TRBD2. After removal of 0 bases from V and 3 bases from J, the junction contained 12 bases not matched to a gene. Germline CDR1 is LGHNA and CDR2 is YNFKEQ. This CDR3 has 19 amino acids. CDR3 residues: CASSQDISGGAGVTDTQYF. CDR3 coding DNA: TGTGCCAGCAGCCAAGATATCAGCGGGGGGGCCGGGGTAACAGATACGCAGTATTTT.

The chain links TRBV6-1 to TRBJ2-5, with 13 bases matching TRBD2. This CDR3 spans 15 amino acids. In germline, CDR1 is MNHNS, CDR2 SASEGT. With 8 bases clipped from V and 7 bases from J, the junction kept 10 bases outside the gene matches. CDR3 sequence: CASDQTSGGSGTQYF. DNA for the CDR3: TGTGCCAGCGACCAGACTAGCGGGGGGTCCGGGACCCAGTACTTC.

The chain is built from TRBV27 and TRBJ1-6, with 10 bases matching TRBD1. The junction had 4 bases not matched to a gene; V was cut back by 0 bases and J by 2 bases. The CDR3 sequence is 18 residues long. Germline V gene sequence: CDR1 MNHEY, CDR2 SMNVEV (reference sequence). The CDR3 spells CASSLSGGQGTYNSPLHF. DNA of the CDR3: TGTGCCAGCAGTTTATCGGGGGGACAGGGGACCTATAATTCACCCCTCCACTTT.

The chain recombines TRBV7-6 with TRBJ1-1; D is unclear. This CDR3 has 13 amino acids. Trimming pared 2 bases from V and 5 bases from J, leaving 9 bases between. Germline values: CDR1 SGHVS, CDR2 FNYEAQ. CDR3 DNA sequence: TGTGCCAGCAGCTTAAAGGTCCAGACTGAAGCTTTCTTT. Residues: CASSLKVQTEAFF.

This clone occurred once. The chain combines TRBV19 with TRBJ2-4; D is perhaps TRBD2 (5 bases). V was pared by 1 base and J by 0 bases, with 7 bases between. This CDR3 region has 15 residues. The germline V gene encodes CDR1 LNHDA and CDR2 SQIVND (reference sequence). The CDR3 protein is CASSIARGAKNIQYF. The DNA for the CDR3 is TGTGCCAGTAGTATAGCCCGGGGAGCCAAAAACATTCAGTACTTC.

The chain links TRBV28 to TRBJ1-1; D is uncertain. V was clipped by 2 bases and J by 8 bases, with 9 bases between them. Germline-derived CDR1 and CDR2 are MDHEN and SYDVKM. This CDR3 region has 12 residues. As DNA, the CDR3 is TGTGCCAGCAGTTTAGGGTACAAGGAAGCTTTCTTT. The encoded protein is CASSLGYKEAFF.